These 14 T cell receptor beta chains share one sample of origin, sequenced in a study of CD8+CD57+ T cells in acquired aplastic anemia. All sequencing subjects had displayed CD8+CD57+ cell expansion on flow cytometry. The template used for profiling TCR beta VDJ and CDR3 was genomic DNA. Each CDR3 protein is one row after TCRdb ran MiXCR on the reads. The sample lists about 160,000 distinct CDR3 sequences, 70% to 75% seen once, with 40% to 60% in the top ten. The specimen sequenced was sorted CD4+, CD8+, or CD8+CD57+ T cells (not recorded which) from PBMCs. The receptors were gathered from a human donor with aplastic anemia.

In its sample, this clonotype was seen a few times. The rearrangement uses TRBV2 and TRBJ1-2; no firm D call. Germline V gene sequence: CDR1 SNHLY, CDR2 FYNNEI. This CDR3 is built from 9 residues. V dropped 6 bases and J dropped 8 bases, with 4 bases sitting between them. This CDR3 reads CASREGYTF. CDR3 coding DNA: TGTGCCAGCAGGGAGGGCTACACCTTC.

The chain combines TRBV28 with TRBJ1-5, with D unclear. CDR3 size: 14 residues. The V end lost 3 bases, the J end lost 1 base, and 7 bases lay between the germline ends. CDR1 MDHEN and CDR2 SYDVKM come from the germline V gene. The DNA of the CDR3 is TGTGCCAGCAGTTTTTTCATAAGCAATCAGCCCCAGCATTTT. Its protein is CASSFFISNQPQHF.

This clonotype was seen a handful of times. The chain links TRBV25-1 to TRBJ2-1; 9 bases are shared with TRBD2. CDR1 is MGHDK, CDR2 SYGVNS, per germline. The V gene end was trimmed by 0 bases and the J gene end by 8 bases; junction bases not matched to a gene: 8. The CDR3 covers 16 residues. CDR3 coding DNA: TGTGCCAGCAGTGAATATATCCGCGGGGGGGTTGATGAGCAGTTCTTC. This translates into CASSEYIRGGVDEQFF.

The chain combines TRBV10-2 with TRBJ1-2; D call uncertain. Germline CDR1 WSHSY, CDR2 SAAADI. Trimming removed 2 bases at V and 1 base at J, with 5 bases between. CDR3 length: 13 amino acids. The CDR3 DNA sequence: TGCGCCAGCAGTGAGAGGAGTAACTATGGCTACACCTTC. It codes for CASSERSNYGYTF.

The V and J genes are TRBV20-1 and TRBJ1-1; D ambiguous. CDR3 size: 15 residues. CDR1 is DFQATT and CDR2 is SNEGSKA in the germline V gene (reference sequence). Trimming cost V 6 bases and J 3 bases, with 20 bases left between them. This CDR3 is CSAARTSGDHTEAFF. The CDR3 nucleotides are TGCAGTGCAGCCCGGACTAGCGGGGATCACACTGAAGCTTTCTTT.

The chain uses TRBV7-9 and TRBJ1-3; TRBD1 matches 8 bases. This CDR3 region has 14 residues. Germline CDR1 is SEHNR and CDR2 is FQNEAQ (reference sequence). Germline trimming cut 6 bases from V and 2 bases from J; bases unmatched to any gene: 3. CDR3 nucleotide sequence: TGTGCCAGCAGAGACAGGGGAACTGGAAACACCATATATTTT. This codes for CASRDRGTGNTIYF.

Written as DNA, the CDR3 is TGCGCCAGCAGCTTGGTGGGGACAGGGGCCCAAGAGACCCAGTACTTC. Its translation is CASSLVGTGAQETQYF. The chain recombines TRBV5-1 with TRBJ2-5; 10 positions match TRBD1. Germline V gene sequence: CDR1 SGHRS, CDR2 YFSETQ. After removal of 0 bases from V and 1 base from J, the junction contained 3 bases not matched to a gene. The CDR3 is 16 residues long.

This clonotype appeared a few times. The chain couples TRBV10-3 to TRBJ1-6; possible D gene TRBD1, 6 bases. Trimming removed 6 bases from V and 7 bases from J, with 13 bases in between. Germline CDR1 and CDR2: ENHRY and SYGVKD. The CDR3 length is 14 residues. CDR3 region: CAIRARTENSPLHF. The CDR3 DNA reads as TGTGCCATCAGGGCGAGGACAGAGAATTCACCCCTCCACTTT.

A remark on this clonotype: The conserved closing phenylalanine or tryptophan is absent in this CDR3, likely reflecting a read error. Because the CDR3's place on the DNA is in doubt, the DNA is left out and the CDR3 is given as listed by TCRdb. The chain is built from TRBV20-1 and TRBJ2-1. The germline CDR1 and CDR2 sequences are DFQATT and SNEGSKA (reference sequence). Inclusive of both ends, the CDR3 amounts to 10 amino acids. CDR3 sequence reads: CSARDPGSYT.

The rearrangement links TRBV2 to TRBJ1-1; 7 bases are a match to TRBD1. CDR3 length equals 14 residues. Germline loops: CDR1 SNHLY, CDR2 FYNNEI. J lost 5 bases, V lost 4 bases, and 7 bases had no gene match. The DNA of the CDR3 is TGTGCCAGCAGTGGACAGGGTACGGGAACTGAAGCTTTCTTT. The encoded protein is CASSGQGTGTEAFF.

CDR3: CSAAGTGLGYTF. The CDR3 DNA follows: TGCAGTGCAGCCGGGACAGGGTTAGGCTACACCTTC. V usage is TRBV20-1 and J usage is TRBJ1-2; TRBD1 agrees at 9 bases. The V and J ends lost 6 bases and 8 bases, in that order; junction bases with no gene match: 7. CDR3 length equals 12 residues. Germline V gene lookup returns CDR1 DFQATT and CDR2 SNEGSKA (reference sequence).

This chain connects TRBV20-1 to TRBJ2-3; TRBD1 agrees at 10 bases. Per germline, CDR1 DFQATT and CDR2 SNEGSKA (reference sequence). The V and J ends lost 3 bases and 0 bases, in that order; junction bases with no gene match: 3. CDR3 length: 15 amino acids. CDR3 coding DNA: TGCAGTGCTAGGACAGGGGGCATTAGCACAGATACGCAGTATTTT. This gives the protein CSARTGGISTDTQYF.

This clonotype was found a few times. The rearrangement uses TRBV24-1 and TRBJ1-2; D unresolved. CDR3 length: 15 residues. Per the germline V gene, CDR1 is KGHDR and CDR2 is SFDVKD. The germline V and J ends were trimmed by 5 bases and 7 bases, with 19 bases remaining between them. The CDR3, as DNA: TGTGCCACCAGTGGTACGGCAGCAGAAGCCGCTGGCTACACCTTC. Amino acid sequence: CATSGTAAEAAGYTF.

This sequence joins TRBV29-1 and TRBJ2-7; TRBD2 agrees at 8 bases. The length of the CDR3 is 14 residues. Germline CDR1 reads SQVTM; CDR2 reads ANQGSEA. The V segment lost 4 bases and the J segment 2 bases; nucleotides outside the gene matches: 7. CDR3 region: CSVGPGLGPYEQYF. CDR3 sequence (DNA): TGCAGCGTTGGTCCGGGACTAGGCCCCTACGAGCAGTACTTC.